Listed below are T cell receptor beta chains from one sample, sequenced in a study of brain T cells in children with intractable seizures. Libraries were prepared by immunoSEQ multiplex PCR; TCRdb keeps only in-frame clonotypes and omits some of them. The data hold 80,000 or so clones, with just over 90% observed a single time. The material sequenced was peripheral blood, taken at surgery. These receptors were taken from a boy in the first two years of life with tuberous sclerosis and intractable seizures. Both conserved end residues are part of each CDR3. The D gene is left open where the match is weak. Clone size is given for some rows only: seen once, a few or many times, or a class if the clone is expanded.

>once|TRBJ2-3|TRBV27|TRBD2
CASSLSPGLGYGTDTQYF
TGTGCCAGCAGTTTATCCCCGGGACTAGGGTATGGCACAGATACGCAGTATTTT
>.|TRBJ1-2|TRBV6-5|.
CASSYANYGYTF
TGTGCCAGCAGTTACGCTAACTATGGCTACACCTTC
>.|TRBJ1-3|TRBV2|.
CASTAGSSGNTIYF
TGTGCCAGCACTGCAGGGAGCTCTGGAAACACCATATATTTT
>.|TRBJ2-7|TRBV6-2/TRBV6-3|.
CASSSRDWAPYEQYF
TGTGCCAGCAGTTCCCGGGACTGGGCCCCCTACGAGCAGTACTTC
>.|TRBJ1-1|TRBV7-9|.
CASSSPPGPAFF
TGTGCCAGCAGCTCACCTCCGGGGCCAGCTTTCTTT
>.|TRBJ1-1|TRBV30|.
CAWSQKATEAFF
TGTGCCTGGTCACAGAAGGCCACTGAAGCTTTCTTT
>.|TRBJ1-5|TRBV6-6|.
CASSYGSNQPQHF
TGTGCCAGCAGTTATGGGAGCAATCAGCCCCAGCATTTT
>.|TRBJ2-7|TRBV5-8|.
CASSLDRPYEQYF
TGTGCCAGCAGCTTGGACAGGCCTTACGAGCAGTACTTC
>once|TRBJ1-3|TRBV19|.
CASSILHPGNTIYF
TGTGCCAGTAGTATTTTACATCCTGGAAACACCATATATTTT
>once|TRBJ2-1|TRBV12-2|.
CASRLAGTSFPQTGEQFF
TGTGCAAGTCGCTTAGCCGGGACTAGCTTCCCCCAGACGGGTGAGCAGTTCTTC
>few|TRBJ1-6|TRBV27|.
CASSVLGQSGNSPLHF
TGTGCCAGCAGTGTACTAGGACAGTCGGGGAATTCACCCCTCCACTTT
>.|TRBJ2-7|TRBV6-5|.
CASSYNMLSSYEQYF
TGTGCCAGCAGTTACAACATGCTGAGCTCCTACGAGCAGTACTTC
>.|TRBJ2-7|TRBV5-8|.
CASSLSGTPEQYF
TGTGCCAGCAGCTTATCAGGGACCCCCGAGCAGTACTTC
>.|TRBJ1-1|TRBV5-1|.
CASSLSDTEAFF
TGCGCCAGCAGCTTGAGTGATACTGAAGCTTTCTTT
>.|TRBJ1-2|TRBV6-5|.
CASSFGGYGYTF
TGTGCCAGCAGTTTCGGGGGGTATGGCTACACCTTC
>.|TRBJ1-3|TRBV7-2|.
CASSLQGSGNTIYF
TGTGCCAGCAGCTTACAGGGCTCTGGAAACACCATATATTTT
>.|TRBJ1-2|TRBV5-1|TRBD1
CASSFDRGDGYTF
TGCGCCAGCAGCTTCGACAGGGGAGATGGCTACACCTTC
>.|TRBJ2-3|TRBV14|TRBD2
CASSLQGVAGVTDTQYF
TGTGCCAGCAGCCTCCAGGGGGTAGCGGGAGTCACAGATACGCAGTATTTT